This T cell receptor (beta chain) stems from a study of Ad26.COV2.S vaccination and SARS-CoV-2 variants. Repertoires were generated with immunoSEQ multiplex PCR, while TCRdb's copy carries only in-frame clones and drops some. The repertoire includes roughly 450,000 clones, around 90% of them detected once, and over 9% sits in the top ten. CDR3 length: 14 residues. V was shortened by 3 bases and J by 0 bases, with 6 bases between the two germline ends. Germline CDR1 reads LGHNA; CDR2 reads YSLEER. Treatment given: about 20 received Ad26.COV2.S at low or high dose, single or two shots; roughly 5 received placebo; per-sample allocation not given. Day 63 following the first vaccine or placebo injection was when the samples were taken.

This chain connects TRBV4-3 to TRBJ1-3; D is unresolved. This material consisted of peripheral blood, taken in a trial of Ad26.COV2.S vaccine versus placebo. The receptor was derived from a person aged 18 to 65 who received the Ad26.COV2.S COVID-19 vaccine or a placebo. The CDR3 DNA is TGCGCCAGCAGCCAGGACTTCTCTGGAAACACCATATATTTT. It codes for CASSQDFSGNTIYF.